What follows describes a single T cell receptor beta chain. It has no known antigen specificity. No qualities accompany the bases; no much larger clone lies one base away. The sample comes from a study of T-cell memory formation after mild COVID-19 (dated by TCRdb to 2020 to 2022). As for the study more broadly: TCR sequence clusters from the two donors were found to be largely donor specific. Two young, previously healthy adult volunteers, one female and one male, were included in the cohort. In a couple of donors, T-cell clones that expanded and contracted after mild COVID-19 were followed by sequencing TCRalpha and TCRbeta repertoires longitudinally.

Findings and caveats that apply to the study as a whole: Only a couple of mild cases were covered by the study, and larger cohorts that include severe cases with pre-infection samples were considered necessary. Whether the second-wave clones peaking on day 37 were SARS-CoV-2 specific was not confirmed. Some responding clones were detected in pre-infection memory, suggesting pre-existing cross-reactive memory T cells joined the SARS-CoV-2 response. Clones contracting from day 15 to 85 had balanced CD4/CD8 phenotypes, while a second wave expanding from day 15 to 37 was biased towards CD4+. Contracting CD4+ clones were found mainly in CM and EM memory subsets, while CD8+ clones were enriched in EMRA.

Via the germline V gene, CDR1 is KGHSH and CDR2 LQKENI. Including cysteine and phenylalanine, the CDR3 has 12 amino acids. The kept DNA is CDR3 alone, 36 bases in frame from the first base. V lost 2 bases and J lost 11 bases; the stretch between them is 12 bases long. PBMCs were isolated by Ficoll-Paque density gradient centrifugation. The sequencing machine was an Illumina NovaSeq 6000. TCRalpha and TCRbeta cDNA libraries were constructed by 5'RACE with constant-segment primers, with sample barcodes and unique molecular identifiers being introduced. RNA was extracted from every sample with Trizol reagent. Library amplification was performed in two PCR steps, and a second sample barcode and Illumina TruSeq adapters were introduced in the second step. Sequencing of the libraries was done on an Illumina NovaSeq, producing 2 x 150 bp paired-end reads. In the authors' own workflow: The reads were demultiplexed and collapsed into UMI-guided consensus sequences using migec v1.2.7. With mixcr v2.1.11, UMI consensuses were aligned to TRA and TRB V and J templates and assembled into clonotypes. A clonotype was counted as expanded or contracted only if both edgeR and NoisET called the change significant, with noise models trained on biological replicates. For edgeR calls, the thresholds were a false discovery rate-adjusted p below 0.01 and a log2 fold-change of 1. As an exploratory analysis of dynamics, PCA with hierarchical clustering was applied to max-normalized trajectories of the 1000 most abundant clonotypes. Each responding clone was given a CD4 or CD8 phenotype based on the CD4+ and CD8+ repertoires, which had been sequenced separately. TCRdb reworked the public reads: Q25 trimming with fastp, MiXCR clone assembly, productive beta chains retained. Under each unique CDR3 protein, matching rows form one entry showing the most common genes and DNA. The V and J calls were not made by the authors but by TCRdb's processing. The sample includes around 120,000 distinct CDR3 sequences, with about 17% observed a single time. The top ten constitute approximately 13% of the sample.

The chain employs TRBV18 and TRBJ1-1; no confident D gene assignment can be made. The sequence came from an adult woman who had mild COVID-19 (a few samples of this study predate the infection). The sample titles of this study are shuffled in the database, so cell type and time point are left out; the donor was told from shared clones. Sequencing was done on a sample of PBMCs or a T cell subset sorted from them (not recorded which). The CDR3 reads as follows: CASSPMARDAFF. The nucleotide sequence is TGTGCCAGCTCACCAATGGCGCGAGACGCTTTCTTT.